A single sample is the source of the 24 T cell receptor beta chains below, sequenced in a study of Ad26.COV2.S vaccination and SARS-CoV-2 variants. Sequencing was performed with immunoSEQ multiplex PCR; in TCRdb, only in-frame clones are kept and a portion is missing. The sample records 300,000 to 400,000 clones, 87% being singletons. Treatment indicated: approximately 18 received Ad26.COV2.S at low or high dose, single or two shots; several received placebo; per-sample allocation not given. Vaccine and placebo recipients were sampled on day 63 after the first injection. The sequenced sample was peripheral blood, obtained in a trial of Ad26.COV2.S vaccine versus placebo. All receptors derive from a person aged 18-65 years who received the Ad26.COV2.S COVID-19 vaccine or a placebo.

The V gene is TRBV19, the J gene TRBJ1-4; the match to TRBD1 covers 7 bases. CDR1 and CDR2 from the germline V gene are LNHDA and SQIVND (reference sequence). The CDR3 totals 16 residues. The V gene end was trimmed by 5 bases and the J gene end by 8 bases; junction bases not matched to a gene: 14. The CDR3 protein is CASSPERGPGGEKLFF. Written as DNA, the CDR3 is TGTGCCAGTAGTCCCGAGAGGGGGCCGGGAGGAGAAAAACTGTTTTTT.

The chain links TRBV19 to TRBJ1-5, with unresolved D. Germline values: CDR1 LNHDA, CDR2 SQIVND (reference sequence). Trimming took off 11 bases at V and 1 base at J, with 12 bases between the two ends. This CDR3 is 13 amino acids long. CDR3 sequence: CASGGSSNQPQHF. The CDR3 region has the DNA TGTGCCTCGGGAGGTTCCAGCAATCAGCCCCAGCATTTT.

The chain joins TRBV30 to TRBJ1-1; D may be TRBD1 (5 bases). V lost 4 bases and J 1 base, leaving 13 bases between the germline ends. Germline V gene data show CDR1 as GTSNPN and CDR2 as SVGIG (reference sequence). The CDR3 has 14 amino acids. CDR3 amino acids: CAWIRDRANTEAFF. CDR3 coding DNA: TGTGCCTGGATCAGAGACAGAGCGAACACTGAAGCTTTCTTT.

V gene TRBV3-1 (or the pseudogene TRBV3-2) combines with J gene TRBJ2-1, with D possibly matching TRBD2 (7 bases). Trimming took 8 bases from V and 2 from J, leaving 16 bases between them. The CDR3 totals 15 residues. Germline V gene data show CDR1 as LGHDT and CDR2 as YNNKEL (reference sequence). This chain's CDR3 is CASAGARGTYNEQFF. The CDR3 DNA is TGTGCCAGCGCGGGGGCCAGGGGAACCTACAATGAGCAGTTCTTC.

This clone showed up just once. The chain carries TRBV7-9 and TRBJ2-7, with TRBD1 matching over 7 bases. Per the germline V gene, CDR1 is SEHNR and CDR2 is FQNEAQ (reference sequence). The CDR3 totals 16 residues. J lost 1 base, V lost 5 bases, and 11 bases had no gene match. CDR3 loop: CASSGPDRLSSYEQYF. DNA for the CDR3: TGTGCCAGCAGCGGCCCGGACAGGCTTAGTTCCTACGAGCAGTACTTC. Combining the CDR3 with reference TRBV7-9 and TRBJ2-7 gives the whole variable domain DTGVSQNPRHKITKRGQNVTFRCDPISEHNRLYWYRQTLGQGPEFLTYFQNEAQLEKSRLLSDRFSAERPKGSFSTLEIQRTEQGDSAMYLCASSGPDRLSSYEQYFGPGTRLTVT.

As DNA, the CDR3 is TGTGCCAGAAGCTTGAGAGATGCAGAGACCCAGTACTTC. It is translated as CARSLRDAETQYF. This chain links TRBV5-3 with TRBJ2-5; D unresolved. TRBV5-3 is an ORF for which the function is uncertain. V was trimmed by 1 base and J by 4 bases, leaving 8 bases between them. The CDR3 runs 13 residues.

The chain uses TRBV27 and TRBJ1-1; 8 bases map to TRBD1. Germline loops: CDR1 MNHEY, CDR2 SMNVEV (reference sequence). The V segment lost 0 bases and the J segment 4 bases; nucleotides outside the gene matches: 4. This CDR3 region has 15 residues. DNA of the CDR3: TGTGCCAGCAGTTTATCGGCAGGGGGCTTCACTGAAGCTTTCTTT. Its translation is CASSLSAGGFTEAFF.

The chain carries TRBV30 and TRBJ1-1; D is ambiguous. The germline V gene encodes CDR1 GTSNPN and CDR2 SVGIG (reference sequence). V was cut by 7 bases and J by 3 bases, with 9 bases left in between. CDR3 size: 11 residues. The CDR3 is CAYGQYTEAFF. The CDR3 DNA reads as TGTGCCTACGGCCAGTACACTGAAGCTTTCTTT.

This chain connects TRBV19 to TRBJ2-2; tentative D call: TRBD1 (6 bases). This CDR3 comprises 12 residues. Trimming stripped 3 bases from V and 11 bases from J, with 10 bases between. Germline CDR1 is LNHDA and CDR2 is SQIVND (reference sequence). The CDR3 here is CASSIRGSELFF. CDR3 sequence (DNA): TGTGCCAGTAGTATCAGGGGAAGTGAGCTGTTTTTT.

The chain has TRBV29-1 and TRBJ1-1; unclear D gene. V was shortened by 1 base and J by 1 base, with 4 bases between the two germline ends. The CDR3 has 12 amino acids. The germline V gene encodes CDR1 SQVTM and CDR2 ANQGSEA. CDR3 protein: CSVEGKNTEAFF. The CDR3 DNA sequence: TGCAGCGTTGAAGGTAAGAACACTGAAGCTTTCTTT.

V and J are TRBV19 and TRBJ2-7; 9 nucleotides line up with TRBD2. This CDR3 contains 13 residues. The germline CDR1 and CDR2 sequences are LNHDA and SQIVND (reference sequence). The V gene end was trimmed by 7 bases and the J gene end by 3 bases; junction bases not matched to a gene: 4. CDR3 protein: CASKGTSHYEQYF. CDR3 nucleotides: TGTGCCAGTAAGGGGACTAGCCACTACGAGCAGTACTTC.

This chain uses TRBV12-3 or TRBV12-4 with TRBJ1-5; the D is unclear. The CDR3 covers 12 residues. V was pared by 3 bases and J by 9 bases, with 9 bases between. The CDR3 protein is CASSFPVGPQHF. CDR3 DNA: TGTGCCAGCAGTTTTCCAGTAGGGCCCCAGCATTTT.

The chain combines TRBV4-1 with TRBJ1-5; TRBD1 is a possible D gene (6 bases). The V gene's germline CDR1 is MGHRA and CDR2 YSYEKL. This CDR3 has 15 residues. V dropped 2 bases and J dropped 4 bases, with 12 bases sitting between them. The CDR3 loop reads CASSQTGAENQPQHF. The CDR3 nucleotides read TGCGCCAGCAGCCAAACGGGGGCGGAAAATCAGCCCCAGCATTTT.

The gene calls are TRBV7-2 and TRBJ1-4; 7 positions agree with TRBD1. Germline lookup yields CDR1 SGHTA and CDR2 FQGNSA. The CDR3 covers 15 residues. Trimming cost V 3 bases and J 6 bases; bases outside gene matches: 7. The CDR3 sequence is CASSFVTGEDEKLFF. For the CDR3, the DNA is TGTGCCAGCAGCTTCGTAACAGGGGAGGATGAAAAACTGTTTTTT.

The rearrangement links TRBV5-8 to TRBJ1-2, with 9 nucleotides matching TRBD1. Germline lookup yields CDR1 SGHTS and CDR2 YDEGEE. This CDR3 comprises 16 residues. J gave up 6 bases and V 4 bases, and 13 bases lay outside the gene matches. For the CDR3, the DNA is TGTGCCAGCAGCCCCCGGGTTACAGGGGGCGAGAATGGCTACACCTTC. It yields the protein CASSPRVTGGENGYTF. The variable domain in full, with the rest retrieved from reference TRBV5-8 and TRBJ1-2, is EAGVTQSPTHLIKTRGQQATLRCSPISGHTSVYWYQQALGLGLQFLLWYDEGEERNRGNFPPRFSGRQFPNYSSELNVNALELEDSALYLCASSPRVTGGENGYTFGSGTRLTVV.

This clone was observed a few times. This sequence joins TRBV7-2 and TRBJ2-7; no clear D. Germline V gene lookup returns CDR1 SGHTA and CDR2 FQGNSA. The CDR3 loop spans 14 amino acids. The V gene lost 5 bases and the J gene lost 1 base, with 12 bases spanning the gap. The CDR3 sequence: CASSPLGSSYEQYF. The DNA for the CDR3 is TGTGCCAGCAGCCCCTTGGGGTCTTCCTACGAGCAGTACTTC.

The chain combines TRBV5-5 with TRBJ2-4, with a possible D match to TRBD2 (7 bases). V dropped 3 bases and J dropped 0 bases, with 13 bases sitting between them. CDR3 length: 16 amino acids. CDR1 and CDR2 (germline): SGHKS, YYEKEE (reference sequence). CDR3 loop: CASSSTGGRAKNIQYF. Here the CDR3 DNA reads TGTGCCAGCAGCTCGACGGGGGGCCGAGCCAAAAACATTCAGTACTTC. Together with reference TRBV5-5 and TRBJ2-4, the CDR3 gives the full variable domain: DAGVTQSPTHLIKTRGQQVTLRCSPISGHKSVSWYQQVLGQGPQFIFQYYEKEERGRGNFPDRFSARQFPNYSSELNVNALLLGDSALYLCASSSTGGRAKNIQYFGAGTRLSVL.

This chain links TRBV4-1 with TRBJ1-2; D uncertain. The CDR3 totals 16 residues. Germline-derived CDR1 and CDR2 are MGHRA and YSYEKL. V lost 4 bases to trimming and J lost 4 bases, with 19 bases between them. The CDR3 is CASSPHSAGQAYGYTF. CDR3 nucleotides: TGCGCCAGCAGCCCGCACTCCGCTGGGCAGGCCTATGGCTACACCTTC.

The chain combines TRBV19 with TRBJ1-5; 7 nucleotides align to TRBD1. Losses at the gene ends were 7 bases for V and 4 bases for J; bases not matched to a gene: 10. CDR1 is LNHDA, CDR2 SQIVND, per germline (reference sequence). This CDR3 spans 15 amino acids. CDR3 amino acids: CASTSRDSRNQPQHF. CDR3 bases: TGTGCCAGTACCTCCAGGGACAGTAGGAATCAGCCCCAGCATTTT.

This clone came up once. This chain joins TRBV30 and TRBJ1-3, with unresolved D. Between the trimmed V and J ends, which lost 0 bases and 6 bases, there was a span of 9 bases. This CDR3 is built from 13 residues. Germline CDR1 GTSNPN, CDR2 SVGIG (reference sequence). The DNA of the CDR3 is TGTGCCTGGAGTGTAGGGTACGAAAACACCATATATTTT. It translates to CAWSVGYENTIYF.

The chain carries TRBV4-1 and TRBJ1-2; no clear D. Trimming cost V 0 bases and J 4 bases, with 12 bases left between them. Germline CDR1 is MGHRA and CDR2 is YSYEKL. This CDR3 is built from 15 residues. The CDR3 DNA sequence: TGCGCCAGCAGCCAAGACGTCCTCCGAAGCTATGGCTACACCTTC. It is translated as CASSQDVLRSYGYTF.

The chain couples TRBV12-5 to TRBJ2-1, with D perhaps TRBD1 (6 bases). Germline V lookup: CDR1 LGHNT, CDR2 FRNRAP. CDR3 length: 16 amino acids. V was cut by 1 base and J by 7 bases, with 17 bases left in between. The CDR3 loop is CASGLGRAPQGNEQFF. The CDR3 region has the DNA TGTGCTAGTGGTTTGGGCCGGGCTCCCCAGGGGAATGAGCAGTTCTTC.

The V and J genes are TRBV19 and TRBJ1-5; D may be TRBD1 (5 bases). V was shortened by 0 bases and J by 3 bases, with 9 bases between the two germline ends. This CDR3 is 15 amino acids long. Germline lookup yields CDR1 LNHDA and CDR2 SQIVND (reference sequence). CDR3 residues: CASSIEGPLNQPQHF. The CDR3 nucleotides are TGTGCCAGTAGTATAGAGGGGCCCCTCAATCAGCCCCAGCATTTT. The whole variable domain, filled in from reference TRBV19 and TRBJ1-5, reads DGGITQSPKYLFRKEGQNVTLSCEQNLNHDAMYWYRQDPGQGLRLIYYSQIVNDFQKGDIAEGYSVSREKKESFPLTVTSAQKNPTAFYLCASSIEGPLNQPQHFGDGTRLSIL.

The chain combines TRBV14 with TRBJ1-2, with D unresolved. Trimming cost V 2 bases and J 0 bases, with 10 bases left between them. CDR3 length: 15 residues. CDR1 is SGHDN and CDR2 is FVKESK in the germline V gene. CDR3 in amino acids: CASSQFLGSNYGYTF. In nucleotides, the CDR3 is TGTGCCAGCAGCCAATTTCTGGGTTCTAACTATGGCTACACCTTC.